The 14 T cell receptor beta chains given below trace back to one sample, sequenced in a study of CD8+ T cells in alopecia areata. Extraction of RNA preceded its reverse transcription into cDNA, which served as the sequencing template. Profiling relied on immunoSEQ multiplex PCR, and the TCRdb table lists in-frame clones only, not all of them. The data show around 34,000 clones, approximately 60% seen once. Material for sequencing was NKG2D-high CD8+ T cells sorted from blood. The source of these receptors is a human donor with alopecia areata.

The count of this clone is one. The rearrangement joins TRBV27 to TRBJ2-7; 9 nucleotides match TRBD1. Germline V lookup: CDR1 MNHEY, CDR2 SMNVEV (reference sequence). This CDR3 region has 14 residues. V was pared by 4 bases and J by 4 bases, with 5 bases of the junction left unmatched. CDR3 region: CASSWAGQGYEQYF. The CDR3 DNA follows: TGTGCCAGCAGTTGGGCGGGACAGGGATACGAGCAGTACTTC.

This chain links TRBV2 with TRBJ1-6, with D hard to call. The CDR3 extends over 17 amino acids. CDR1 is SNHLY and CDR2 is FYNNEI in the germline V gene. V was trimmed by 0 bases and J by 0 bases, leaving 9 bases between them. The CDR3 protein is CASSEALASSYNSPLHF. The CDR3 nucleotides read TGTGCCAGCAGTGAAGCGCTCGCCAGCTCCTATAATTCACCCCTCCACTTT.

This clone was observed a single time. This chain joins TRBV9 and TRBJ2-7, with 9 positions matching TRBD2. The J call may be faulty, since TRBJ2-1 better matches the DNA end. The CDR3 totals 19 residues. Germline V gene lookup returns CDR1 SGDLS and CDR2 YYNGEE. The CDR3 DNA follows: TGTGCCAGCAGCGTCACCCCCGAGCGCGAGCGGGAGGTCTACAATGAGCAGTTCTTC. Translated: CASSVTPEREREVYNEQFF.

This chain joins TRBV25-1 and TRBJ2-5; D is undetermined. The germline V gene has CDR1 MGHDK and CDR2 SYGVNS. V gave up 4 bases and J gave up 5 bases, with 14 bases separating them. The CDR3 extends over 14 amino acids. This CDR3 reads CASSAITRWETQYF. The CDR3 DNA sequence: TGTGCCAGCAGTGCAATTACCCGGTGGGAGACCCAGTACTTC.

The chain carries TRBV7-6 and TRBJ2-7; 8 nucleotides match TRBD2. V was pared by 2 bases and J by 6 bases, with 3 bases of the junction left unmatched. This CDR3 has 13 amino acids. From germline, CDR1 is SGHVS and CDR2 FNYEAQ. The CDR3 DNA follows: TGTGCCAGCAGCTTAATTCTAGCGGGCGAGCAGTACTTC. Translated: CASSLILAGEQYF.

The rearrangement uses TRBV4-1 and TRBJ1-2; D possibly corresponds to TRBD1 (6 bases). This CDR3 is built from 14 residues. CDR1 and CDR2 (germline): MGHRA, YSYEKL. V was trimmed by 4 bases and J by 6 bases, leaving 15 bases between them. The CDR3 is CASSLIGGADGYTF. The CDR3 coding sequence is TGCGCCAGCAGCCTAATCGGGGGGGCCGATGGCTACACCTTC.

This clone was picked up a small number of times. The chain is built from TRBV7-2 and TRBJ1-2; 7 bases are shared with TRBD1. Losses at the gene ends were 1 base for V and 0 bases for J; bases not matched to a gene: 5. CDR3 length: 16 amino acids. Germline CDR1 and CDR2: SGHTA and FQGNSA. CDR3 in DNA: TGTGCCAGCAGCTTAGGGACAGGCGAAGCTAACTATGGCTACACCTTC. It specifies CASSLGTGEANYGYTF.

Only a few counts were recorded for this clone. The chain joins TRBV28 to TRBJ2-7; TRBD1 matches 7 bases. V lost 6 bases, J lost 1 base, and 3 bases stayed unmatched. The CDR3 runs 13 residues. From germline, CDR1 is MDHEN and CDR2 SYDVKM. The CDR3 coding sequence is TGTGCCAGCAGCGGGACAGCTTCCTACGAGCAGTACTTC. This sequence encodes CASSGTASYEQYF.

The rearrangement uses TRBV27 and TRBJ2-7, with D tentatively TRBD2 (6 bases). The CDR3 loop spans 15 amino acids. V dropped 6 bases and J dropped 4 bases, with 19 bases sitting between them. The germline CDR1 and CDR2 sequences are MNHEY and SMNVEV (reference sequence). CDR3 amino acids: CASRPFLGTSYEQYF. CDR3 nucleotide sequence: TGTGCCAGCAGGCCATTCCTCGGGACTTCATACGAGCAGTACTTC.

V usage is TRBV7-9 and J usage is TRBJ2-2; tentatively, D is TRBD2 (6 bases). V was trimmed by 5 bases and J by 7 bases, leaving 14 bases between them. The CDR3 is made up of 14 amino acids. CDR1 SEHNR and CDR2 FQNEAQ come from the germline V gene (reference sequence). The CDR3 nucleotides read TGTGCCAGCAGCCTTCCGGGGCGGGACGGGGAGCTGTTTTTT. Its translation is CASSLPGRDGELFF.

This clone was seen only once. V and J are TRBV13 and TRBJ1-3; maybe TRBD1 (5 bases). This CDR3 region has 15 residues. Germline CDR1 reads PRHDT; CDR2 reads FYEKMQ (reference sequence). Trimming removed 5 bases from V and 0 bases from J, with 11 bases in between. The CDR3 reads CASSPRGDSGNTIYF. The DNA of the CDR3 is TGTGCCAGCAGCCCACGGGGGGACTCTGGAAACACCATATATTTT. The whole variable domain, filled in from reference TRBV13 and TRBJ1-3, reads AAGVIQSPRHLIKEKRETATLKCYPIPRHDTVYWYQQGPGQDPQFLISFYEKMQSDKGSIPDRFSAQQFSDYHSELNMSSLELGDSALYFCASSPRGDSGNTIYFGEGSWLTVV.

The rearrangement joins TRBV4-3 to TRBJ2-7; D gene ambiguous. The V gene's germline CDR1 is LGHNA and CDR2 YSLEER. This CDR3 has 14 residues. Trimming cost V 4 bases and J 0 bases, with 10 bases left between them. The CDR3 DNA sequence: TGCGCCAGCAGCCCCGAGACGGGCTCCTACGAGCAGTACTTC. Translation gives CASSPETGSYEQYF.

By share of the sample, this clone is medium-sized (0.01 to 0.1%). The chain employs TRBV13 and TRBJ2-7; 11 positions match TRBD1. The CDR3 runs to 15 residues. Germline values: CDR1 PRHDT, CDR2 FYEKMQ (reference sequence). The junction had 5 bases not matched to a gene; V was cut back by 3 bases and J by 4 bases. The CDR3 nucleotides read TGTGCCAGCAGCTTGACCGGACAGGGGGCTTACGAGCAGTACTTC. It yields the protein CASSLTGQGAYEQYF. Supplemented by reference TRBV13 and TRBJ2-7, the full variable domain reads AAGVIQSPRHLIKEKRETATLKCYPIPRHDTVYWYQQGPGQDPQFLISFYEKMQSDKGSIPDRFSAQQFSDYHSELNMSSLELGDSALYFCASSLTGQGAYEQYFGPGTRLTVT.

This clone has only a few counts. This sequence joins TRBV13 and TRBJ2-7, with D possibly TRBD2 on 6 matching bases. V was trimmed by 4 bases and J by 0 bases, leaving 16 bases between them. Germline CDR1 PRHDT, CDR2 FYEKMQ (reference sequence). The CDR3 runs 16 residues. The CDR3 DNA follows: TGTGCCAGCAGCTGGGGACTTTGGACCGCCTCCTACGAGCAGTACTTC. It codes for CASSWGLWTASYEQYF.